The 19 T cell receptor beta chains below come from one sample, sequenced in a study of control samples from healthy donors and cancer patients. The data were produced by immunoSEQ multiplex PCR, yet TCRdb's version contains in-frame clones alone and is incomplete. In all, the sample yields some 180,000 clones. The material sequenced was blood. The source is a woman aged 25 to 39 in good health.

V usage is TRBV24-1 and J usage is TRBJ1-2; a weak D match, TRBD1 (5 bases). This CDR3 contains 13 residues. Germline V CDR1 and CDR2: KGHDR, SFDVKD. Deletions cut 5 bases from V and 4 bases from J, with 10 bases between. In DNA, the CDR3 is TGTGCCACCAGTGCCGGGACGGGCTATGGCTACACCTTC. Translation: CATSAGTGYGYTF.

The CDR3 loop is CASRGQVVAEAFF. For the CDR3, the DNA is TGTGCCAGCCGGGGTCAGGTAGTCGCTGAAGCTTTCTTT. This chain links TRBV28 with TRBJ1-1; no definite D call. In germline, CDR1 is MDHEN, CDR2 SYDVKM. CDR3 size: 13 residues. The V end was cut by 8 bases, the J end by 6 bases, with 16 bases between.

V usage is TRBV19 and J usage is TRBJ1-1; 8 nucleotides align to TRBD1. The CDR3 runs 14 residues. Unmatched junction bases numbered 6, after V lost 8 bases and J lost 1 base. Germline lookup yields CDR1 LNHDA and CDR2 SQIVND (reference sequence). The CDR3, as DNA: TGTGCCAGTTCCCGGACAGGGTCGAACACTGAAGCTTTCTTT. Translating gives CASSRTGSNTEAFF.

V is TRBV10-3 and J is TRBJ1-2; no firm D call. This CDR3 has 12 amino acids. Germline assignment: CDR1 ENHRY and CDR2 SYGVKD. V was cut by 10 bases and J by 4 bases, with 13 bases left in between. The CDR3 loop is CATWFGSYGYTF. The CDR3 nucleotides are TGTGCCACTTGGTTCGGAAGCTATGGCTACACCTTC.

The CDR3 coding sequence is TGTGCCAGTTACGCACAGGAAGAGACCCAGTACTTC. It translates to CASYAQEETQYF. The J gene is TRBJ2-5, the V gene TRBV6-5; TRBD1 might be the D (5 bases). The germline gives CDR1 MNHEY, CDR2 SVGAGI. The length of the CDR3 is 12 residues. Deletions cut 9 bases from V and 3 bases from J, with 11 bases between.

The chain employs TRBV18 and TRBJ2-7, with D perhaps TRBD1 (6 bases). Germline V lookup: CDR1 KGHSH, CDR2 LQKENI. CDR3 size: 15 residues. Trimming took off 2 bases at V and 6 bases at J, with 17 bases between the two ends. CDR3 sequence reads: CASSPKVQGGSEQYF. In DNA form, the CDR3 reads TGTGCCAGCTCACCAAAGGTACAGGGCGGGTCCGAGCAGTACTTC.

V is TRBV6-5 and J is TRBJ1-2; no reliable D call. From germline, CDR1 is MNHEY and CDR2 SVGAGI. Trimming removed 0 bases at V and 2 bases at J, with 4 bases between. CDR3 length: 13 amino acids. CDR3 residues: CASSYSTNYGYTF. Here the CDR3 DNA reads TGTGCCAGCAGTTACTCAACAAACTATGGCTACACCTTC.

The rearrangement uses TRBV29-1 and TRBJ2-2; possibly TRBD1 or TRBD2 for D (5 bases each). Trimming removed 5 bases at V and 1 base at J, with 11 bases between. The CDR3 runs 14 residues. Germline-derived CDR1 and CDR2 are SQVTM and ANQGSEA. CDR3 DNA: TGCAGCGTTACCGGGACGGTGAACACCGGGGAGCTGTTTTTT. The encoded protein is CSVTGTVNTGELFF.

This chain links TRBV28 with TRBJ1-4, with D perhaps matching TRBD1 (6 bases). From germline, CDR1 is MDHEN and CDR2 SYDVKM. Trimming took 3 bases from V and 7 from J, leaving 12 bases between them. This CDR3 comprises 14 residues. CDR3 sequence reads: CASSLDSLGEKLFF. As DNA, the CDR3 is TGTGCCAGCAGTTTGGACAGCTTGGGTGAAAAACTGTTTTTT.

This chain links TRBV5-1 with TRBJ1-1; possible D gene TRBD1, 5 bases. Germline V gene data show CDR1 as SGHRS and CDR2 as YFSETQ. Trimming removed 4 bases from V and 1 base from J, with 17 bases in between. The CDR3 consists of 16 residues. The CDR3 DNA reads TGCGCCAGCAGCCACTTGAATGGCAGGGAGAACACTGAAGCTTTCTTT. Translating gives CASSHLNGRENTEAFF.

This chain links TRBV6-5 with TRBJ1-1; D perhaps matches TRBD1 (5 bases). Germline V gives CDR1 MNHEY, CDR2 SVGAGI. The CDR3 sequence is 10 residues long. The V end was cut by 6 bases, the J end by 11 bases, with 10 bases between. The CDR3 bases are TGTGCCAGCAGGGGGGATATCGCTTTCTTT. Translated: CASRGDIAFF.

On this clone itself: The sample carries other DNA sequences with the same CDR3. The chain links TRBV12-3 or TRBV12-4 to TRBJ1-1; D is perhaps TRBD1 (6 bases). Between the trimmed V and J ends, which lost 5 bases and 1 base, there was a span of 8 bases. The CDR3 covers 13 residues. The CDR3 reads CASSRQENTEAFF. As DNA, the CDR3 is TGTGCCAGCAGTCGACAGGAGAACACTGAAGCTTTCTTT.

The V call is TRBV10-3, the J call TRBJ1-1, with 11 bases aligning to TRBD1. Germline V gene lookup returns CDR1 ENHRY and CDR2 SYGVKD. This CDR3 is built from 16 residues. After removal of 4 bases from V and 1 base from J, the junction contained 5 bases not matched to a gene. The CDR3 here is CAISGRDRGSNTEAFF. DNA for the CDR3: TGTGCCATCAGTGGCCGGGACAGGGGGTCGAACACTGAAGCTTTCTTT.

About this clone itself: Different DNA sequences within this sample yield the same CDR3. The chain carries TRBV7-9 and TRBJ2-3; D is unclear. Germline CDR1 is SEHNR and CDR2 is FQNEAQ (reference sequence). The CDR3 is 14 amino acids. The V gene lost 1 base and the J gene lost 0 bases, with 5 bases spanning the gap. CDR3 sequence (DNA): TGTGCCAGCAGCTTAGGGGCCAGCACAGATACGCAGTATTTT. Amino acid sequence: CASSLGASTDTQYF.

This CDR3 is CAISGGEGSAYEQYF. The CDR3 bases are TGTGCCATCAGTGGCGGGGAGGGGTCAGCCTACGAGCAGTACTTC. The chain couples TRBV10-3 to TRBJ2-7; 7 bases line up with TRBD2. Unmatched junction bases numbered 8, after V lost 4 bases and J lost 2 bases. The CDR3 runs 15 residues. CDR1 and CDR2 from the germline V gene are ENHRY and SYGVKD.

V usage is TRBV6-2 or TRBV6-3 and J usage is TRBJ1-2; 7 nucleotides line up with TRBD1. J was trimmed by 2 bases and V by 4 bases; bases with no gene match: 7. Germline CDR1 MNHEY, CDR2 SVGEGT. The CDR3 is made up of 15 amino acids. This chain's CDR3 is CASSSPADRNYGYTF. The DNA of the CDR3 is TGTGCCAGCAGTTCACCCGCGGACAGGAACTATGGCTACACCTTC.

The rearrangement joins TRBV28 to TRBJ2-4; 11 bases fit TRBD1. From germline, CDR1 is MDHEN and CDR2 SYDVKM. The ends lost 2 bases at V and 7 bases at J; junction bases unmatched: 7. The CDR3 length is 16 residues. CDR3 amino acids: CASSLLWDRGVNIQYF. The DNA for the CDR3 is TGTGCCAGCAGTTTACTCTGGGACAGGGGGGTCAACATTCAGTACTTC.

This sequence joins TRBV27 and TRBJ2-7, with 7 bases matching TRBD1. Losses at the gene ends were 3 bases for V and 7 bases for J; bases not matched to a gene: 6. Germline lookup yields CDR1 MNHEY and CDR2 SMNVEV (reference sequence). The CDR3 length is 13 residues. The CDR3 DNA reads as TGTGCCAGCAGTTTCGACAGGGTACGGGAGCAGTACTTC. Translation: CASSFDRVREQYF.

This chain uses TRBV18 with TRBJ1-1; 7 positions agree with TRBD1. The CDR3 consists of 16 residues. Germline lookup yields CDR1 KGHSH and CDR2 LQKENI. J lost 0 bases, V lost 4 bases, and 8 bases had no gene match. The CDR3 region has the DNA TGTGCCAGCTCACTAGACAGGGTAGGAGTGAACACTGAAGCTTTCTTT. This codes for CASSLDRVGVNTEAFF.